The 9 T cell receptor beta chains reported below all come from one sample, sequenced in a study of tumor and adjacent non-tumor tissue in lung cancer. RNA was extracted from bulk tissue without any cell sorting. The library came from three nested PCR rounds adapted from ARM-PCR protocols. One entry per CDR3 protein results from TCRdb running MiXCR on the multiplex PCR reads. The table shows some 74,000 distinct CDR3 sequences, with around 77% occurring only once. Input material: lung tumor tissue. Receptors were obtained from a woman in her forties with non-small cell lung cancer.

Of note for this clonotype: Relative to the germline gene, one junction end is altered; a read error may explain this. The chain employs TRBV11-2 and TRBJ2-2; the match to TRBD2 covers 11 bases. Per the germline V gene, CDR1 is SGHAT and CDR2 is FQNNGV. CDR3 length: 18 amino acids. This CDR3 is CASRFLGSGRANTWELLF. In DNA form, the CDR3 reads TGTGCCAGCAGATTTCTGGGTAGCGGGAGGGCCAACACCTGGGAGCTATTATTT.

This clonotype was observed once. The chain is built from TRBV29-1 and TRBJ2-3; 14 bases are a match to TRBD2. The length of the CDR3 is 18 residues. V gave up 5 bases and J gave up 5 bases; unmatched junction bases: 15. Germline-derived CDR1 and CDR2 are SQVTM and ANQGSEA. CDR3 sequence reads: CSVPGTSGGYGGGDTQYF. The CDR3 DNA reads as TGCAGCGTTCCCGGGACTAGCGGGGGTTACGGTGGCGGAGATACGCAGTATTTT.

On this clonotype itself: Germline is not matched at one junction end, which may reflect a read error. The chain links TRBV4-1 to TRBJ1-1; weak D call: TRBD1 (5 bases). The germline CDR1 and CDR2 sequences are MGHRA and YSYEKL. CDR3 length: 16 amino acids. CDR3 loop: CASSQGHRRLNTEGFF. The CDR3, as DNA: TGCGCTAGCAGCCAAGGTCACAGGAGGTTGAACACTGAAGGTTTCTTT.

Comments on this clonotype: This may be a read error, as it is one base from a much larger clone. The V gene is TRBV30, the J gene TRBJ2-5; D is ambiguous. Germline CDR1 reads GTSNPN; CDR2 reads SVGIG (reference sequence). The CDR3 runs 14 residues. The CDR3 loop reads CAWTHGTSQGTQYF. CDR3 nucleotides: TGTGCCTGGACTCATGGTACCTCCCAAGGGACCCAGTACTTC.

The chain couples TRBV29-1 to TRBJ2-1, with D tentatively TRBD1 or TRBD2 (5 bases each). Looked up from germline, CDR1 is SQVTM and CDR2 is ANQGSEA. The CDR3 totals 12 residues. The V end was cut by 8 bases, the J end by 10 bases, with 18 bases between. The CDR3 nucleotides read TGCAGCCTTGTAAGGGGCTGCGGGGAGCAGTTCTTC. Encoded protein: CSLVRGCGEQFF.

The chain joins TRBV10-2 to TRBJ2-3, with D perhaps TRBD2 (6 bases). Trimming left V 6 bases short and J 5 bases short, with 18 bases between. The germline CDR1 and CDR2 sequences are WSHSY and SAAADI. The CDR3 runs 15 residues. In DNA, the CDR3 is TGCGCCAGCAGGACCCGAGCGGGTGGGGGAGATACGCAGTATTTT. Translating it yields CASRTRAGGGDTQYF.

The V and J genes are TRBV6-2 or TRBV6-3 and TRBJ2-7; TRBD2 agrees at 9 bases. The V and J ends lost 7 bases and 5 bases, in that order; junction bases with no gene match: 15. The CDR3 contains 16 residues. CDR1 is MNHEY and CDR2 is SVGEGT in the germline V gene. This CDR3 is CASTDKGGLARNEQYF. CDR3 coding DNA: TGTGCCAGCACCGACAAGGGGGGACTAGCTCGAAACGAGCAGTACTTC.

Concerning this clonotype itself: A read error may account for a junction end that differs from germline. The gene calls are TRBV7-9 and TRBJ2-7, with 8 bases lining up with TRBD1. Germline loops: CDR1 SEHNR, CDR2 FQNEAQ (reference sequence). The length of the CDR3 is 16 residues. CDR3 amino acids: CASSPLGQGSSYEQYF. In DNA, the CDR3 is TGTGCCAGCAGCCCATTAGGACAGGGTAGCTCCTACGAGCAGTACTTT.

The sample holds many counts of this clonotype. The chain combines TRBV20-1 with TRBJ2-5, with 10 bases lining up with TRBD1. The V gene's germline CDR1 is DFQATT and CDR2 SNEGSKA (reference sequence). This CDR3 region has 15 residues. The trim removed 4 bases at V and 2 bases at J, leaving 7 bases unmatched. The CDR3, as DNA: TGCAGTGCTATCCGGACAGGGGGATCTCAAGAGACCCAGTACTTC. Translation gives CSAIRTGGSQETQYF.